Here is one TCR beta chain with its context. The antigen it binds to is not known. A roughly 2.5 ml peripheral blood sample was drawn into PAXgene tubes per donor and stored at -80°C. Without any T cell sorting, total RNA was extracted from whole blood using the PAXgene blood miRNA kit on an automated QIAcube. Peripheral blood from monozygotic twin pairs, either concordant or discordant for inflammatory bowel disease, underwent deep TCRalpha and TCRbeta repertoire profiling that used unique molecular barcoding. Smoking habits were recorded for all twin pairs, and each individual was classified as a current, former or never smoker. Libraries were constructed by 5' RACE. Each TCR library was prepared from about 3,400 ng of total RNA. For each sample, cDNA synthesis with SMARTScribe reverse transcriptase was split into eight separate reactions. During cDNA synthesis, unique molecular identifiers containing a 6-nucleotide sample barcode were introduced by template switching. TCRalpha and TCRbeta cDNA was amplified in two nested PCRs of 16 and 9 cycles, and bead purification was carried out after each PCR. Before amplification, the cDNA was treated with uracil DNA-glycosylase and purified using the QIAquick PCR purification kit. The second PCR added Illumina TruSeq-compatible adapters along with sample-specific barcodes. Library quality and concentration were assessed using TapeStation and Qubit, and approximately 5 ng of each library was pooled. Sequencing of pooled libraries was carried out on an Illumina HiSeq2500 single-index Rapid Run using 2 x 100 bp reads and custom sequencing primers. The paper's data handling went like this. MiGEC version 1.2.6 was used for UMI-based consensus assembly, which corrected PCR and sequencing errors. MiXCR version 2.1.1 was used for V(D)J alignment, clonotype assembly and CDR3 extraction. To normalise gene usage, clonotype sharing and MAIT/NKT TCR abundance, the top 1000, 10 000 and 20 000 clonotypes in each sample were analysed. After downsampling to 27 000 UMIs, diversity was calculated as the inverse Simpson index using the vegan R package. Paired Mann-Whitney U tests on discordant twin pairs were used, with Benjamini-Hochberg multiple-testing correction. Following reprocessing of the reads by TCRdb, the data hold one row per CDR3 protein sequence and no DNA is available. These V and J calls rely on TCRdb rather than the paper's analysis. The sample's own table lists 110,000 to 150,000 distinct CDR3 sequences. Jointly, the top ten make up 0.95% to 1.5% of the sample.

From its cysteine to its phenylalanine, the CDR3 spans 15 amino acids. The protein alone is recorded here. Reading the germline V gene gives CDR1 MGHDK and CDR2 SYGVNS. This record comes from a study of monozygotic twins with inflammatory bowel disease (dated by TCRdb to the late 2010s). Notes on the research overall: The full study comprised 28 monozygotic twin pairs: nine German pairs (four IBD-concordant, five IBD-discordant) and 19 IBD-discordant Danish pairs. Each individual had, on average, about 151 000 unique TCRalpha sequences and 181 000 unique TCRbeta sequences available for analysis. The search for disease-associated traits relied mainly on comparing IBD patients with their genetically identical healthy co-twins within discordant pairs.

Overall study results and their limits: The analysis was unable to tell different T cell subtypes apart. No single strong signal or clonotype linked to IBD turned up in the results, so the idea that one exists was not supported. Fewer clonotypes were shared with other individuals by IBD patients than by healthy twins, most markedly in patients showing signs of disease activity. Background noise and inter-individual variability may have been introduced into the repertoires by the differing immunosuppressive treatments among patients. Concordant and discordant twins showed no difference in repertoire similarity, possibly because of limited statistical power. A decrease in TCRbeta repertoire diversity, as measured by inverse Simpson index, was observed in IBD patients compared with their healthy co-twins.

The sample consisted of blood. This TCR came from a human donor with ulcerative colitis or Crohn's disease, or a healthy co-twin of an affected twin (not recorded which). The chain joins TRBV25-1 to TRBJ1-1; the TRBD1 assignment by TCRdb is unverifiable without DNA. CDR3 region: CASSDSGVGNTEAFF.